This T cell receptor beta chain was retrieved from a study of blood T cell repertoires in COVID-19. In the source study's methods: Estimation of nucleated cell counts was performed using reference gene primer amplification. This table comes from immunoSEQ multiplex PCR, and its TCRdb copy is limited to in-frame clones, with some not included. Clone size and the V and J calls come from that table; the DNA yielded D and trimming. The table includes a few hundred thousand clones, around 88% detected once. From germline, CDR1 is SEHNR and CDR2 FQNEAQ (reference sequence). V lost 5 bases to trimming and J lost 5 bases; unmatched junction nucleotides: 6. The CDR3 runs 15 residues.

The rearrangement links TRBV7-9 to TRBJ2-2; 9 bases map to TRBD1. The sequence derives from a woman in her fifties or sixties with acute or convalescent COVID-19. Sequenced: peripheral blood. As DNA, the CDR3 is TGTGCCAGCAGCGCCCGACAGGGGGGGACCGGGGAGCTGTTTTTT. As protein: CASSARQGGTGELFF.